Described below is a single T cell receptor (beta chain) sequence and its context. This entry comes from a study of OX40 agonist ivuxolimab in advanced cancers. About the research overall: Hepatocellular carcinoma, melanoma, renal cell or head and neck cancer occurred in dose-escalation patients.

TCRdb keeps only in-frame clones here, not all; method: immunoSEQ multiplex PCR. Found here are 15,000 to 25,000 clones, nearly 85% of them singletons; the top ten hold around 48%. This CDR3 has 14 amino acids. CDR1 is LGHNT, CDR2 FRNRAP, per germline. Trimming cost V 5 bases and J 5 bases, with 14 bases left between them. Autoimmune disease history or systemic immunosuppression meant exclusion. The TCR sequence derives from an adult with an advanced solid tumor such as melanoma, head and neck, liver or kidney cancer. This material consisted of CD4+ or CD8+ T cells sorted from blood, taken in a trial of the OX40 agonist ivuxolimab. The J gene is TRBJ2-3, the V gene TRBV12-5, with D possibly matching TRBD2 (7 bases). CDR3 amino acids: CASGVGGAGDTQYF. DNA of the CDR3: TGTGCTAGTGGTGTGGGGGGGGCTGGAGATACGCAGTATTTT.